The 15 T cell receptor beta chains below come from one sample, sequenced in a study of T cell changes during pregnancy in multiple sclerosis. Generated by immunoSEQ multiplex PCR, the TCRdb table keeps only in-frame clones and is missing some. The data show about 69,000 clones, with 90% to 95% seen just once and roughly 0.3% held by the top ten. Sequencing was performed on CD4+ T cells from peripheral blood mononuclear cells, taken in the third trimester of pregnancy. The receptors here all came from a female donor in good health, enrolled as a control in a pregnancy study.

The chain carries TRBV2 and TRBJ2-4; no definite D call. The germline gives CDR1 SNHLY, CDR2 FYNNEI. This CDR3 has 15 residues. Trimming pared 6 bases from V and 0 bases from J, leaving 12 bases between. CDR3 residues: CASRGAVVAKNIQYF. The CDR3 DNA reads as TGTGCCAGCAGAGGCGCGGTGGTAGCCAAAAACATTCAGTACTTC. Full variable domain (rest looked up from reference TRBV2 and TRBJ2-4): EPEVTQTPSHQVTQMGQEVILRCVPISNHLYFYWYRQILGQKVEFLVSFYNNEISEKSEIFDDQFSVERPDGSNFTLKIRSTKLEDSAMYFCASRGAVVAKNIQYFGAGTRLSVL.

This chain links TRBV4-2 with TRBJ1-3; D not certain. This CDR3 region has 18 residues. The V and J ends lost 1 base and 0 bases respectively, with 16 bases between them. Per the germline V gene, CDR1 is LGHNA and CDR2 is YNFKEQ. The CDR3 is CASSQAGLDTFSGNTIYF. The CDR3 nucleotides read TGTGCCAGCAGCCAAGCAGGACTAGACACCTTCTCTGGAAACACCATATATTTT.

The chain combines TRBV4-2 with TRBJ2-2, with 8 bases fitting TRBD1. The CDR3 has 16 residues. After removal of 0 bases from V and 4 bases from J, the junction contained 4 bases not matched to a gene. Germline V gives CDR1 LGHNA, CDR2 YNFKEQ. The CDR3 region has the DNA TGTGCCAGCAGCCAAGAGACGACAGGGGTCACCGGGGAGCTGTTTTTT. Translating it yields CASSQETTGVTGELFF.

This clone has just one count. CDR3: CASRRSNEQFF. Written as DNA, the CDR3 is TGTGCCAGTCGGCGGAGTAATGAGCAGTTCTTC. The rearrangement uses TRBV11-1 and TRBJ2-1; D ambiguous. This CDR3 comprises 11 residues. Per germline, CDR1 SGHAT and CDR2 FQDESV (reference sequence). Trimming left V 9 bases short and J 7 bases short, with 10 bases between.

The J gene is TRBJ2-7, the V gene TRBV30; the D gene is possibly TRBD1 (6 bases). V lost 0 bases and J 2 bases, leaving 11 bases between the germline ends. This CDR3 is 14 amino acids long. The germline gives CDR1 GTSNPN, CDR2 SVGIG (reference sequence). The CDR3 DNA follows: TGTGCCTGGAGTGTCGTCAGGGGCCCCTACGAGCAGTACTTC. Residues: CAWSVVRGPYEQYF.

The chain carries TRBV21-1 and TRBJ1-5. TRBV21-1 constitutes a pseudogene. CDR3 size: 18 residues. The CDR3 DNA follows: TGTGCCAGCAGCAAAGGGGAAGGCCAGAGGGCTAGCAATCAGCCCCAGCATTTT. Translating it yields CASSKGEGQRASNQPQHF.

The chain couples TRBV6-6 to TRBJ1-3; no clear D. Trimming shortened V by 6 bases and J by 4 bases, and 7 bases separated the two germline ends. The CDR3 contains 12 residues. The V gene's germline CDR1 is MNHNY and CDR2 SVGAGI (reference sequence). CDR3 sequence (DNA): TGTGCCAGCAGATCACAAGGAAACACCATATATTTT. Translated: CASRSQGNTIYF.

The V gene is TRBV9, the J gene TRBJ1-1, with a weak D call TRBD1 (6 bases). Germline CDR1 is SGDLS and CDR2 is YYNGEE. Trimming cost V 0 bases and J 1 base, with 10 bases left between them. The CDR3 loop spans 15 amino acids. CDR3 DNA: TGTGCCAGCAGCGTAGGTCGGACAGCGAACACTGAAGCTTTCTTT. It codes for CASSVGRTANTEAFF.

The J gene is TRBJ1-1, the V gene TRBV19, with 7 bases fitting TRBD1. The CDR3 runs 12 residues. The ends lost 3 bases at V and 7 bases at J; junction bases unmatched: 2. Per germline, CDR1 LNHDA and CDR2 SQIVND (reference sequence). The CDR3 nucleotides are TGTGCCAGTAGTATGGGACAGATTGAAGCTTTCTTT. Translation gives CASSMGQIEAFF.

The chain carries TRBV7-9 and TRBJ2-1; no definite D call. Looked up from germline, CDR1 is SEHNR and CDR2 is FQNEAQ (reference sequence). V was pared by 5 bases and J by 8 bases, with 19 bases between. The CDR3 consists of 15 residues. The CDR3 sequence: CASSQTGSLEDEQFF. The DNA for the CDR3 is TGTGCCAGCAGCCAGACCGGGTCCTTAGAGGATGAGCAGTTCTTC.

The J gene is TRBJ2-2, the V gene TRBV6-6, with TRBD2 as a possible D gene (6 bases). Trimming removed 4 bases from V and 2 bases from J, with 14 bases in between. The CDR3 has 16 amino acids. The germline gives CDR1 MNHNY, CDR2 SVGAGI (reference sequence). The DNA for the CDR3 is TGTGCCAGCAGTTCCTCGGGACTCGGCAACACCGGGGAGCTGTTTTTT. Encoded protein: CASSSSGLGNTGELFF.

The CDR3 sequence is CASSSGGSSTDTQYF. CDR3 bases: TGTGCCAGCAGTAGCGGGGGGTCTAGCACAGATACGCAGTATTTT. This sequence joins TRBV4-2 and TRBJ2-3; 10 bases align to TRBD2. V gave up 6 bases and J gave up 0 bases; unmatched junction bases: 3. The CDR3 contains 15 residues. Germline assignment: CDR1 LGHNA and CDR2 YNFKEQ.

J is TRBJ2-2 and V is TRBV11-3, with unresolved D. Germline values: CDR1 SGHNT, CDR2 YENEEA. This CDR3 is built from 13 residues. The V and J ends lost 4 bases and 2 bases respectively, with 5 bases between them. In nucleotides, the CDR3 is TGTGCCAGCAGCTCTACTAACACCGGGGAGCTGTTTTTT. Protein: CASSSTNTGELFF.

The CDR3 loop is CASSLVQGVKAGGNEQFF. Here the CDR3 DNA reads TGCGCCAGCAGCTTGGTCCAGGGCGTCAAAGCGGGGGGGAATGAGCAGTTCTTC. The rearrangement links TRBV5-1 to TRBJ2-1, with 10 bases that match TRBD2. The length of the CDR3 is 18 residues. Germline CDR1 is SGHRS and CDR2 is YFSETQ. J lost 7 bases, V lost 0 bases, and 13 bases had no gene match.

This sequence joins TRBV7-2 and TRBJ2-7; 7 positions match TRBD1. CDR1 and CDR2 (germline): SGHTA, FQGNSA. The CDR3 runs 15 residues. Germline trimming cut 1 base from V and 3 bases from J; bases unmatched to any gene: 6. The CDR3 sequence is CASSLGRTGIYEQYF. CDR3 bases: TGTGCCAGCAGCTTAGGACGGACAGGAATCTACGAGCAGTACTTC.